Following are 4 T cell receptor beta chains from one sample sequenced in a study of blood T cell repertoires in COVID-19. Assay used: immunoSEQ multiplex PCR; TCRdb lists only in-frame clones, some missing. The table records hundreds of thousands of clones, approximately 86% of them present only once. Sequencing input: peripheral blood. These TCRs come from an elderly man with acute or convalescent COVID-19.

This chain uses TRBV6-5 with TRBJ1-1, with D hard to call. V was trimmed by 6 bases and J by 2 bases, leaving 13 bases between them. The CDR3 sequence is 14 residues long. Germline CDR1 MNHEY, CDR2 SVGAGI. DNA for the CDR3: TGTGCCAGCAGCCTCCGCAGATCAAACACTGAAGCTTTCTTT. Its protein is CASSLRRSNTEAFF.

Comments on this clone: A junction end diverges from the germline sequence, so it may reflect a read error. CDR3 in DNA: TGTGCCAGCAGTTCGGGACTAGCGGGGCCGCTGCCCCGGTTC. Translating gives CASSSGLAGPLPRF. The genes are TRBV28 and TRBJ2-7, with 13 bases that match TRBD2. The CDR3 is 14 residues long. The germline CDR1 and CDR2 sequences are MDHEN and SYDVKM.

This clone was counted between two and nine times. The chain is built from TRBV18 and TRBJ1-2; D might be TRBD1 (6 bases). Trimming left V 8 bases short and J 4 bases short, with 20 bases between. The CDR3 consists of 15 residues. Germline lookup yields CDR1 KGHSH and CDR2 LQKENI. CDR3 residues: CASNAGVNIGYGYTF. CDR3 nucleotide sequence: TGTGCCAGCAACGCAGGGGTAAACATTGGCTATGGCTACACCTTC.

This rearrangement joins TRBV7-2 to TRBJ1-1; 7 bases align to TRBD1. Germline-derived CDR1 and CDR2 are SGHTA and FQGNSA. The J segment lost 5 bases and the V segment lost 2 bases, leaving 5 bases of the junction unmatched. The CDR3 is 14 amino acids. This CDR3 is CASSLNRGVTEAFF. The DNA for the CDR3 is TGTGCCAGCAGCTTAAACAGGGGCGTAACTGAAGCTTTCTTT.